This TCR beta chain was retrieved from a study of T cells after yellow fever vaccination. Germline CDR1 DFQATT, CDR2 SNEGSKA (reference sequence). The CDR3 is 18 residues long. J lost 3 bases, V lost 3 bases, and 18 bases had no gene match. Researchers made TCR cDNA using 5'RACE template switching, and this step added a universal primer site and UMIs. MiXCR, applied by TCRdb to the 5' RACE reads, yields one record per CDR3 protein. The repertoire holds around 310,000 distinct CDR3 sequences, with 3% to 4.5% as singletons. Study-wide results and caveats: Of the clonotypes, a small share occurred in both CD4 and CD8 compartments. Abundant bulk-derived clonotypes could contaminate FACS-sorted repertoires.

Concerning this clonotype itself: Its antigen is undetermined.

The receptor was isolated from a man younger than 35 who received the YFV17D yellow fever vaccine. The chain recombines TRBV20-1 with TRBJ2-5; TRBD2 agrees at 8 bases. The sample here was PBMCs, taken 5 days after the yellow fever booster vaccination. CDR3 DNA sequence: TGCAGTGCTAGTCCCAGCGGGGGCGGCTCACCAATAAAAGAGACCCAGTACTTC. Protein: CSASPSGGGSPIKETQYF.